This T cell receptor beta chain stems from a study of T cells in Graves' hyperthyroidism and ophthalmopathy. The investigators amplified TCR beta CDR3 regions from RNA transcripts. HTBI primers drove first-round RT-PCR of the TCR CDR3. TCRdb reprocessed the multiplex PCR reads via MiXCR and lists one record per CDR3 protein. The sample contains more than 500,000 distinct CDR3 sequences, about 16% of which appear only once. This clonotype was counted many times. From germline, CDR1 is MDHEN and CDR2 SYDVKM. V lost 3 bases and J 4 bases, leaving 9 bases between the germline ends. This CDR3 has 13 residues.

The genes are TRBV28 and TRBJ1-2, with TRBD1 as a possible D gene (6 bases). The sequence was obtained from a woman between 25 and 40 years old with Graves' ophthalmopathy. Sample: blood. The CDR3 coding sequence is TGTGCCAGCAGTTTGTGGGGGGCCTATGGCTACACCTTC. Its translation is CASSLWGAYGYTF.